One and the same sample provided the 32 T cell receptor beta chains below, sequenced in a study of cytomegalovirus exposure and HLA in healthy donors. PCR involved 60 Vbeta and 13 Jbeta primers. Repertoires were generated with immunoSEQ multiplex PCR, while TCRdb's copy carries only in-frame clones and drops some. The data show 110,000 to 150,000 clones, with roughly 76% seen just once and around 3.7% held by the top ten. The source material was PBMCs. The receptor set was obtained from a young man in good health and CMV-seronegative.

Concerning this clone itself: Other DNA sequences in this specimen translate into the identical CDR3. The chain combines TRBV18 with TRBJ2-7, with TRBD2 matching over 10 bases. Germline lookup yields CDR1 KGHSH and CDR2 LQKENI. The CDR3 sequence is 14 residues long. Trimming at V came to 3 bases and at J to 7 bases, leaving 6 bases not matched to a gene. CDR3 region: CASSPGLAGEEQYF. In DNA, the CDR3 is TGTGCCAGCTCACCTGGGCTAGCGGGAGAGGAGCAGTACTTC.

The table lists this clone with a few counts. The chain recombines TRBV21-1 with TRBJ1-1; the D call in the table, TRBD1, was not verified against the DNA. TRBV21-1 is a pseudogene segment. This CDR3 has 15 amino acids. CDR3 amino acids: CASREQGIMNTEAFF. The CDR3 coding sequence is TGTGCCAGCAGGGAACAGGGGATAATGAACACTGAAGCTTTCTTT.

The chain is built from TRBV11-2 and TRBJ1-1; 11 bases are a match to TRBD1. The CDR3 contains 15 residues. Germline CDR1 SGHAT, CDR2 FQNNGV. V shed 8 bases, J shed 0 bases, and the junction held 5 bases outside the gene matches. The CDR3 here is CASGWTGGMNTEAFF. The CDR3 DNA is TGTGCCAGCGGTTGGACAGGGGGCATGAACACTGAAGCTTTCTTT.

The gene calls are TRBV4-1 and TRBJ1-5; no clear D. There are 14 residues in the CDR3. Germline CDR1 and CDR2: MGHRA and YSYEKL. The ends were cut back, 0 bases at V and 4 bases at J, with 7 bases in the middle. The CDR3 DNA follows: TGCGCCAGCAGCCAAGACCAGGTAAATCAGCCCCAGCATTTT. It codes for CASSQDQVNQPQHF.

V and J are TRBV13 and TRBJ2-2; TRBD2 matches at 15 bases. The V gene end was trimmed by 5 bases and the J gene end by 4 bases; junction bases not matched to a gene: 2. The CDR3 sequence is 16 residues long. Germline V CDR1 and CDR2: PRHDT, FYEKMQ (reference sequence). This chain's CDR3 is CASSQGLAGGTGELFF. CDR3 nucleotide sequence: TGTGCCAGCAGCCAGGGACTAGCGGGGGGCACCGGGGAGCTGTTTTTT.

The gene calls are TRBV6-1 and TRBJ2-5; the D gene is possibly TRBD2 (6 bases). CDR1 MNHNS and CDR2 SASEGT come from the germline V gene. This CDR3 is built from 18 residues. V was shortened by 2 bases and J by 5 bases, with 24 bases between the two germline ends. The CDR3 protein is CASSESFAGGGATETQYF. The CDR3 DNA reads as TGTGCCAGCAGTGAATCGTTCGCGGGTGGAGGGGCAACGGAGACCCAGTACTTC.

V is TRBV7-3 and J is TRBJ2-2, with 10 bases aligning to TRBD2. The CDR3 runs 14 residues. Germline assignment: CDR1 SGHTA and CDR2 FQGTGA. With 10 bases clipped from V and 3 bases from J, the junction kept 5 bases outside the gene matches. The CDR3, as DNA: TGTGCCACCCGAGCGGGAGGGGACACCGGGGAGCTGTTTTTT. Its translation is CATRAGGDTGELFF.

V usage is TRBV19 and J usage is TRBJ1-5; 8 bases map to TRBD1. Germline CDR1 and CDR2: LNHDA and SQIVND (reference sequence). Losses at the gene ends were 1 base for V and 6 bases for J; bases not matched to a gene: 5. The CDR3 spans 15 residues. The CDR3 is CASSIGTGGGQPQHF. The CDR3 bases are TGTGCCAGTAGTATAGGCACAGGGGGTGGTCAGCCCCAGCATTTT.

The chain uses TRBV15 and TRBJ1-5; 12 bases agree with TRBD1. The CDR3 is made up of 18 amino acids. CDR1 and CDR2 (germline): LNHNV, YYDKDF (reference sequence). Trimming cost V 6 bases and J 0 bases; bases outside gene matches: 9. The CDR3 loop is CATRPGQGARASNQPQHF. The CDR3 region has the DNA TGTGCCACCAGACCGGGACAGGGGGCAAGGGCTAGCAATCAGCCCCAGCATTTT. Combining the CDR3 with reference TRBV15 and TRBJ1-5 gives the whole variable domain DAMVIQNPRYQVTQFGKPVTLSCSQTLNHNVMYWYQQKSSQAPKLLFHYYDKDFNNEADTPDNFQSRRPNTSFCFLDIRSPGLGDTAMYLCATRPGQGARASNQPQHFGDGTRLSIL.

V gene TRBV5-4 combines with J gene TRBJ2-5, with 7 bases fitting TRBD1. The end of the DNA fits TRBJ2-7 better, so the J call may be wrong. Germline V gene sequence: CDR1 SGHNT, CDR2 YYREEE (reference sequence). This CDR3 has 12 residues. The DNA of the CDR3 is TGTGCCAGCAGCCAGACAGGGAACGAGCAGTACTTC. Protein product: CASSQTGNEQYF.

The V call is TRBV7-8, the J call TRBJ1-5, with TRBD1 as a possible D gene (6 bases). Germline V gene data show CDR1 as SGHVS and CDR2 as FQNEAQ. V lost 0 bases and J 5 bases, leaving 17 bases between the germline ends. The CDR3 loop spans 17 amino acids. Here the CDR3 reads CASSLAGVVGADQPQHF. The CDR3 region has the DNA TGTGCCAGCAGCTTAGCAGGGGTCGTGGGGGCGGATCAGCCCCAGCATTTT.

The V and J genes are TRBV19 and TRBJ1-6, with D possibly being TRBD1 (6 bases). V was shortened by 0 bases and J by 9 bases, with 15 bases between the two germline ends. Germline-derived CDR1 and CDR2 are LNHDA and SQIVND (reference sequence). The CDR3 length is 16 residues. CDR3 in DNA: TGTGCCAGTAGTATAGAAGGAGCAGGGGAAGGTTCACCCCTCCACTTT. This codes for CASSIEGAGEGSPLHF.

The chain has TRBV5-1 and TRBJ2-5; 8 bases line up with TRBD2. Germline loops: CDR1 SGHRS, CDR2 YFSETQ. The CDR3 is 15 residues long. V was clipped by 0 bases and J by 2 bases; unmatched bases: 3. CDR3 sequence reads: CASSLGLARQETQYF. DNA for the CDR3: TGCGCCAGCAGCTTGGGACTAGCGCGACAAGAGACCCAGTACTTC. Variable domain in full (rest from reference TRBV5-1 and TRBJ2-5): KAGVTQTPRYLIKTRGQQVTLSCSPISGHRSVSWYQQTPGQGLQFLFEYFSETQRNKGNFPGRFSGRQFSNSRSEMNVSTLELGDSALYLCASSLGLARQETQYFGPGTRLLVL.

The rearrangement links TRBV2 to TRBJ1-6; the match to TRBD1 covers 10 bases. The trim removed 7 bases at V and 10 bases at J, leaving 4 bases unmatched. The CDR3 has 13 residues. Germline V gene sequence: CDR1 SNHLY, CDR2 FYNNEI. The CDR3 DNA follows: TGTGCCAGCACGACAGGGGGCCACTCACCCCTCCACTTT. Its translation is CASTTGGHSPLHF.

The V gene is TRBV7-9, the J gene TRBJ1-1, with 10 bases lining up with TRBD1. CDR3 length: 16 residues. Trimming at V came to 5 bases and at J to 1 base, leaving 7 bases not matched to a gene. CDR1 and CDR2 from the germline V gene are SEHNR and FQNEAQ (reference sequence). The CDR3 reads CASSLRRDRGNTEAFF. Written as DNA, the CDR3 is TGTGCCAGCAGCCTTCGCCGGGACAGGGGGAACACTGAAGCTTTCTTT.

The chain recombines TRBV9 with TRBJ2-5, with 13 bases that match TRBD2. From germline, CDR1 is SGDLS and CDR2 YYNGEE. The CDR3 loop spans 17 amino acids. Trimming cost V 0 bases and J 3 bases; bases outside gene matches: 5. The CDR3 DNA is TGTGCCAGCAGCGTAGCGCAGGGACTAGCGGGGAAAGAGACCCAGTACTTC. Its translation is CASSVAQGLAGKETQYF.

The rearrangement links TRBV30 to TRBJ2-7, with 8 bases that match TRBD1. CDR1 is GTSNPN and CDR2 is SVGIG in the germline V gene (reference sequence). The CDR3 is 15 amino acids. J was trimmed by 1 base and V by 5 bases; bases with no gene match: 10. The CDR3 protein is CAWADGTGFSYEQYF. DNA of the CDR3: TGTGCCTGGGCAGACGGGACAGGTTTTTCCTACGAGCAGTACTTC.

V usage is TRBV27 and J usage is TRBJ2-6; the match to TRBD2 covers 10 bases. The CDR3 contains 17 residues. CDR1 is MNHEY, CDR2 SMNVEV, per germline (reference sequence). With V trimmed by 7 bases and J by 0 bases, 6 bases remained unmatched. The CDR3 DNA is TGTGCCAGCAATCCTAGCGGGAGTGGCTCTGGGGCCAACGTCCTGACTTTC. As protein: CASNPSGSGSGANVLTF.

V and J are TRBV5-6 and TRBJ1-1; TRBD1 agrees at 10 bases. Germline CDR1 SGHDT, CDR2 YYEEEE. The CDR3 is made up of 15 amino acids. The J segment lost 3 bases and the V segment lost 4 bases, leaving 6 bases of the junction unmatched. The CDR3 sequence is CASSRGQGEDTEAFF. In DNA, the CDR3 is TGTGCCAGCAGCCGAGGACAGGGGGAGGACACTGAAGCTTTCTTT.

This clone was observed a handful of times. The V and J genes are TRBV6-1 and TRBJ1-1, with D possibly matching TRBD1 (5 bases). The CDR3 contains 14 residues. The V end was cut by 5 bases, the J end by 7 bases, with 17 bases between. The V gene's germline CDR1 is MNHNS and CDR2 SASEGT. As DNA, the CDR3 is TGTGCCAGCAGTATCACGGGGGGGAACGGTGAAGCTTTCTTT. Amino acids: CASSITGGNGEAFF.

The chain recombines TRBV19 with TRBJ2-7; the match to TRBD1 covers 9 bases. V shed 6 bases and J 3 bases; nucleotides not matched to a gene: 9. The germline CDR1 and CDR2 sequences are LNHDA and SQIVND (reference sequence). This CDR3 is built from 15 residues. The CDR3 loop is CASRYRDRAHYEQYF. In nucleotides, the CDR3 is TGTGCCAGTAGATACCGGGACAGGGCCCACTACGAGCAGTACTTC.

This clone has a handful of counts. The chain combines TRBV5-1 with TRBJ2-5; D may be TRBD1 (6 bases). The CDR3 runs 14 residues. Germline V gene data show CDR1 as SGHRS and CDR2 as YFSETQ. The V and J ends lost 2 bases and 7 bases respectively, with 15 bases between them. Written as DNA, the CDR3 is TGCGCCAGCAGCTTTCTGACAGGTTCGGTGACCCAGTACTTC. Its translation: CASSFLTGSVTQYF. The whole variable domain, filled in from reference TRBV5-1 and TRBJ2-5, reads KAGVTQTPRYLIKTRGQQVTLSCSPISGHRSVSWYQQTPGQGLQFLFEYFSETQRNKGNFPGRFSGRQFSNSRSEMNVSTLELGDSALYLCASSFLTGSVTQYFGPGTRLLVL.

The count of this clone is one. The rearrangement uses TRBV5-1 and TRBJ1-1, with 8 bases matching TRBD1. V lost 1 base and J lost 1; bases outside the gene matches: 3. CDR3 length equals 15 residues. Germline lookup yields CDR1 SGHRS and CDR2 YFSETQ. For the CDR3, the DNA is TGCGCCAGCAGCTTGCCGACAGGGGCGAACACTGAAGCTTTCTTT. Encoded protein: CASSLPTGANTEAFF. Using reference TRBV5-1 and TRBJ1-1 for the parts outside the CDR3, the full variable domain is KAGVTQTPRYLIKTRGQQVTLSCSPISGHRSVSWYQQTPGQGLQFLFEYFSETQRNKGNFPGRFSGRQFSNSRSEMNVSTLELGDSALYLCASSLPTGANTEAFFGQGTRLTVV.

The rearrangement uses TRBV6-5 and TRBJ2-5, with D maybe TRBD1 (6 bases). The J call is uncertain, as TRBJ2-7 better fits the DNA end. Germline-derived CDR1 and CDR2 are MNHEY and SVGAGI. This CDR3 has 13 amino acids. The CDR3 reads CASSLGQFYEQYF. The DNA for the CDR3 is TGTGCCAGCAGTTTAGGACAGTTCTACGAGCAGTACTTC.

This chain connects TRBV28 to TRBJ2-1, with D maybe TRBD2 (6 bases). The CDR3 has 15 amino acids. Trimming cost V 6 bases and J 4 bases, with 16 bases left between them. Germline V gene lookup returns CDR1 MDHEN and CDR2 SYDVKM. Here the CDR3 reads CASSGPGLAYNEQFF. For the CDR3, the DNA is TGTGCCAGCAGCGGACCGGGACTGGCATACAATGAGCAGTTCTTC.

In this sample, this clone turned up once. This chain uses TRBV2 with TRBJ2-7; TRBD2 is a possible D gene (7 bases). There are 14 residues in the CDR3. V was pared by 4 bases and J by 4 bases, with 14 bases between. CDR1 and CDR2 (germline): SNHLY, FYNNEI. The chain's CDR3 is CASSVEGGRYEQYF. In nucleotides, the CDR3 is TGTGCCAGCAGTGTTGAGGGGGGGCGGTACGAGCAGTACTTC.

V is TRBV19 and J is TRBJ1-2, with 11 positions matching TRBD1. Looked up from germline, CDR1 is LNHDA and CDR2 is SQIVND (reference sequence). J gave up 7 bases and V 6 bases, and 10 bases lay outside the gene matches. The length of the CDR3 is 15 residues. CDR3 residues: CASREQGQGAGGYTF. The CDR3, as DNA: TGTGCCAGTAGGGAGCAAGGACAGGGGGCGGGTGGCTACACCTTC.

V and J are TRBV19 and TRBJ1-1, with D possibly matching TRBD1 (5 bases). The CDR3 totals 13 residues. V lost 8 bases to trimming and J lost 3 bases, with 13 bases between them. Germline V gives CDR1 LNHDA, CDR2 SQIVND (reference sequence). The CDR3 loop reads CASFYGGYTEAFF. The CDR3 DNA reads as TGTGCCAGTTTTTACGGGGGGTACACTGAAGCTTTCTTT.

The chain uses TRBV7-9 and TRBJ1-4; tentative D call: TRBD1 (5 bases). Trimming cost V 4 bases and J 6 bases, with 9 bases left between them. This CDR3 is 13 amino acids long. The germline V gene has CDR1 SEHNR and CDR2 FQNEAQ (reference sequence). CDR3 nucleotide sequence: TGTGCCAGCAGCTCCGAAGGGGATGAAAAACTGTTTTTT. Translated: CASSSEGDEKLFF.

The rearrangement joins TRBV27 to TRBJ1-2, with 8 bases matching TRBD1. Trimming cost V 6 bases and J 6 bases; bases outside gene matches: 9. In germline, CDR1 is MNHEY, CDR2 SMNVEV (reference sequence). This CDR3 comprises 14 residues. The CDR3 region is CASRWTGNENGYTF. The CDR3 DNA reads TGTGCCAGCAGATGGACAGGGAACGAGAATGGCTACACCTTC.

The chain is built from TRBV19 and TRBJ2-1; D is ambiguous. Germline V gene sequence: CDR1 LNHDA, CDR2 SQIVND (reference sequence). V lost 1 base to trimming and J lost 0 bases, with 16 bases between them. The CDR3 extends over 18 amino acids. The DNA for the CDR3 is TGTGCCAGTAGTATAGTCTCCGGGTGGAAAAGCTCCTACAATGAGCAGTTCTTC. This codes for CASSIVSGWKSSYNEQFF.

The CDR3 region is CASIDNPSAGELFF. The CDR3, as DNA: TGTGCCAGTATCGACAACCCTTCCGCCGGGGAGCTGTTTTTT. The chain employs TRBV19 and TRBJ2-2, with no clear D. Germline CDR1 is LNHDA and CDR2 is SQIVND (reference sequence). Deletions cut 7 bases from V and 6 bases from J, with 15 bases between. The CDR3 covers 14 residues. Variable domain in full (rest from reference TRBV19 and TRBJ2-2): DGGITQSPKYLFRKEGQNVTLSCEQNLNHDAMYWYRQDPGQGLRLIYYSQIVNDFQKGDIAEGYSVSREKKESFPLTVTSAQKNPTAFYLCASIDNPSAGELFFGEGSRLTVL.